This T cell receptor beta chain was captured in a study of cytomegalovirus exposure and HLA in healthy donors. Study in general: Of around 410 genotyped donors, about 81% grouped in the Caucasian-associated ancestry cluster. Findings of the study overall: In a later analysis, TCR beta V- and J-gene trimming showed a link to a missense DCLRE1C variant. According to the study, roughly 160 TCR beta chains were cytomegalovirus-associated.

This CDR3 is 16 amino acids long. Germline loops: CDR1 SGDLS, CDR2 YYNGEE. V lost 4 bases, J lost 2 bases, and 17 bases lay in between. Points on this clone: What it recognizes is unknown.

Primers included in the PCR were 60 Vbeta and 13 Jbeta primers. Sequencing used immunoSEQ multiplex PCR; TCRdb keeps in-frame clones, though not all of them. The table lists 130,000 or so clones, 77% of them singletons. Sequenced material: PBMCs. The receptor was isolated from a female donor in good health and CMV-seronegative. V usage is TRBV9 and J usage is TRBJ2-3; tentative D call: TRBD1 (6 bases). CDR3 sequence (DNA): TGTGCCAGCAGCTCAACAGGGTTTGGGAACACAGATACGCAGTATTTT. Amino acids: CASSSTGFGNTDTQYF. The full variable domain, in which reference TRBV9 and TRBJ2-3 provide the parts outside the CDR3, is DSGVTQTPKHLITATGQRVTLRCSPRSGDLSVYWYQQSLDQGLQFLIQYYNGEERAKGNILERFSAQQFPDLHSELNLSSLELGDSALYFCASSSTGFGNTDTQYFGPGTRLTVL.